This TCR beta chain was retrieved from a study of human T cells and chemical hapten exposure. Germline V lookup: CDR1 DFQATT, CDR2 SNEGSKA (reference sequence). Trimming took off 1 base at V and 4 bases at J, with 7 bases between the two ends. The CDR3 has 13 residues. This clonotype appeared many times. The time point was: patch test 3, about 24 weeks after DPC sensitization. The treatment is: therapeutic diphenylcyclopropenone sensitization with weekly scalp DPC. TCRdb analysed the RACE reads with MiXCR anew, one entry per CDR3 protein. The sample contains around 85,000 distinct CDR3 sequences, approximately 13% of which appear only once.

The TCR originated in a woman in her forties or fifties with alopecia areata. Some clones in this sample may be carry-over from other donors' samples. Sequences were derived from whole blood, sampled in connection with sensitization to the hapten diphenylcyclopropenone (DPC). The chain is built from TRBV20-1 and TRBJ2-2; TRBD2 is a possible D gene (6 bases). The CDR3 DNA reads as TGCAGTGCTAGAGGGAGGGGCACCGGGGAGCTGTTTTTT. It encodes CSARGRGTGELFF.